Listed below are T cell receptor beta chains from one sample, sequenced in a study of cytomegalovirus exposure and HLA in healthy donors. Some clones are missing from TCRdb's copy, which holds only in-frame ones; the method was immunoSEQ multiplex PCR. Of some 130,000 clones in the sample, approximately 74% were seen once. Material for sequencing was PBMCs. The receptor set was obtained from a male donor in good health and CMV-seronegative. Both conserved end residues are part of each CDR3. Each record gives: V gene, D gene, J gene, CDR3 protein. D genes are given only for firm matches.

v_gene: TRBV11-2
d_gene: -
j_gene: TRBJ1-4
CDR3aa: CASSPPDREKLFF

v_gene: TRBV5-1
d_gene: TRBD1
j_gene: TRBJ2-6
CDR3aa: CASKTGVGANVLTF

v_gene: TRBV28
d_gene: TRBD2
j_gene: TRBJ2-7
CDR3aa: CASSRTSGTREQYF

v_gene: TRBV28
d_gene: TRBD2
j_gene: TRBJ2-1
CDR3aa: CASSLLTSGFNNEQFF

v_gene: TRBV28
d_gene: TRBD1
j_gene: TRBJ2-1
CDR3aa: CASSSGQGGTGFRSNEQFF

v_gene: TRBV6-1
d_gene: TRBD1
j_gene: TRBJ2-7
CDR3aa: CASNPGQYSYEQYF

v_gene: TRBV29-1
d_gene: -
j_gene: TRBJ2-7
CDR3aa: CSVERGGGYEQYF

v_gene: TRBV28
d_gene: -
j_gene: TRBJ2-7
CDR3aa: CASTPRGYEQYF

v_gene: TRBV7-9
d_gene: -
j_gene: TRBJ2-1
CDR3aa: CASSFDYSYNEQFF

v_gene: TRBV5-1
d_gene: TRBD1
j_gene: TRBJ2-7
CDR3aa: CASSSDRGQYEQYF

v_gene: TRBV27
d_gene: -
j_gene: TRBJ2-1
CDR3aa: CASSLVGAGNEQFF

v_gene: TRBV5-1
d_gene: TRBD1
j_gene: TRBJ1-4
CDR3aa: CASSFRGTGGGEKLFF

v_gene: TRBV4-3
d_gene: -
j_gene: TRBJ1-2
CDR3aa: CASSQDSNALAGGYTF

v_gene: TRBV16
d_gene: TRBD1
j_gene: TRBJ2-7
CDR3aa: CASSQGQGLKGYEQYF

v_gene: TRBV7-3
d_gene: TRBD2
j_gene: TRBJ2-5
CDR3aa: CASSGTGGGETQYF

v_gene: TRBV6-1
d_gene: -
j_gene: TRBJ1-1
CDR3aa: CASSVTPTVPRGEAFF

v_gene: TRBV5-5
d_gene: -
j_gene: TRBJ1-1
CDR3aa: CASSFKGMFTEAFF

v_gene: TRBV7-3
d_gene: -
j_gene: TRBJ1-1
CDR3aa: CASSLEQPGVNTEAFF

v_gene: TRBV28
d_gene: TRBD2
j_gene: TRBJ2-7
CDR3aa: CASSGGSYEQYF

v_gene: TRBV11-2
d_gene: TRBD2
j_gene: TRBJ2-1
CDR3aa: CASSLRTSGGDEQFF

v_gene: TRBV18
d_gene: -
j_gene: TRBJ2-3
CDR3aa: CASSPGISGKTSTDTQYF

v_gene: TRBV4-3
d_gene: TRBD1
j_gene: TRBJ1-2
CDR3aa: CASSQDLTGARYGYTF

v_gene: TRBV6-1
d_gene: -
j_gene: TRBJ1-1
CDR3aa: CASSEDRYTEAFF

v_gene: TRBV7-8
d_gene: -
j_gene: TRBJ1-2
CDR3aa: CASSLTPRDGYTF